The clone carrying this T cell receptor (beta chain) was counted a few times. Antigen: not known. This specimen comes from a study of CD8+ T cells in alopecia areata. Whole-study context: A regimen of oral tofacitinib, 5 to 10 mg twice daily, was given to treated patients. For treated patients, severity scores reflected the percentage of scalp area affected.

Noted treatment: oral pan-JAK inhibitor, 5-10 mg twice daily. Alopecia areata patients had lesional scalp punch biopsies and peripheral blood taken from them. cDNA reverse transcribed from extracted RNA served as the sequencing template. The repertoire was sequenced with immunoSEQ multiplex PCR; TCRdb's copy has only in-frame clones and lacks some. The sample has about 120,000 clones; approximately 53% are singletons. Study findings and constraints: Uncertain still, given a single nonresponder, is whether baseline CD8+ expansion links to response.

The sample here was CD4+ T cells sorted from blood, taken at week 4, from a patient treated with tofacitinib. This clonotype was sampled from a human donor with alopecia areata.

CDR3 sequence reads: CSVAGVQNTEAFF. The CDR3 nucleotides are TGCAGCGTGGCAGGGGTTCAGAACACTGAAGCTTTCTTT. The chain is built from TRBV29-1 and TRBJ1-1; D is possibly TRBD1 (6 bases). CDR3 size: 13 residues. From germline, CDR1 is SQVTM and CDR2 ANQGSEA. V lost 6 bases to trimming and J lost 1 base, with 12 bases between them. The full variable domain, rest sourced from reference TRBV29-1 and TRBJ1-1, is SAVISQKPSRDICQRGTSLTIQCQVDSQVTMMFWYRQQPGQSLTLIATANQGSEATYESGFVIDKFPISRPNLTFSTLTVSNMSPEDSSIYLCSVAGVQNTEAFFGQGTRLTVV.